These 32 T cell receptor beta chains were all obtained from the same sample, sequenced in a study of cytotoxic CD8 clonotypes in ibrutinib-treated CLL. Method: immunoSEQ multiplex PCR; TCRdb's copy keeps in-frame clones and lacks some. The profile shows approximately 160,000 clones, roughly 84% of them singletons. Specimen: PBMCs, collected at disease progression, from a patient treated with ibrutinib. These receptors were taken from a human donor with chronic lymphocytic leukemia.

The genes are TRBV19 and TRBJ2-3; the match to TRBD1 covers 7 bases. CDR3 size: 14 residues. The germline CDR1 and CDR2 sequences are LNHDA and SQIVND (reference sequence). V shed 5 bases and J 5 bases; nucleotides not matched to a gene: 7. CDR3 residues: CASSLGQRRDTQYF. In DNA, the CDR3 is TGTGCCAGTAGTCTGGGACAGCGACGAGATACGCAGTATTTT.

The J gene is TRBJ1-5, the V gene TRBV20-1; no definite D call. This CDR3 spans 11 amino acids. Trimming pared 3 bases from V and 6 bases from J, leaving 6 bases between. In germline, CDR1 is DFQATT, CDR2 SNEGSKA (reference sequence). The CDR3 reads CSASLGQPQHF. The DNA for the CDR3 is TGCAGTGCTAGCTTAGGTCAGCCCCAGCATTTT.

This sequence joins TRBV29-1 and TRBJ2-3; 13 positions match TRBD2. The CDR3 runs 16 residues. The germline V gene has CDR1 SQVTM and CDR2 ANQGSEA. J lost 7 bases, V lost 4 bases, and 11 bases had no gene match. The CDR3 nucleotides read TGCAGCGTTGGGGGCAGACTAGCGGGAGGAGCACATACGCAGTATTTT. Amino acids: CSVGGRLAGGAHTQYF.

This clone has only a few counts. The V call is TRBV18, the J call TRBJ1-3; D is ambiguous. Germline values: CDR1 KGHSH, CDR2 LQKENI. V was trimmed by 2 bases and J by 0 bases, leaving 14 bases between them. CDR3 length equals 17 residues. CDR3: CASSPLGVAASGNTIYF. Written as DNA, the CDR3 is TGTGCCAGCTCACCATTAGGCGTGGCCGCCTCTGGAAACACCATATATTTT.

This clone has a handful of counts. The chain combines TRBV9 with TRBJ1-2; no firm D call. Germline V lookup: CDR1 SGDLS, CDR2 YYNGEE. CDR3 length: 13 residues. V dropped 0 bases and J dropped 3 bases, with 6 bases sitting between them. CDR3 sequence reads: CASSVDGHYGYTF. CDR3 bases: TGTGCCAGCAGCGTAGATGGCCACTATGGCTACACCTTC.

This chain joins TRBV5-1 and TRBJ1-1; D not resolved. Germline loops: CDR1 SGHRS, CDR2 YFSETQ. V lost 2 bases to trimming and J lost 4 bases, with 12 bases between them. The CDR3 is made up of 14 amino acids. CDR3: CASSLGLQPTEAFF. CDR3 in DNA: TGCGCCAGCAGCTTAGGGCTCCAACCCACTGAAGCTTTCTTT.

CDR3: CASSYSGLAGGGQFF. CDR3 nucleotides: TGTGCCAGCAGTTACTCAGGACTAGCGGGAGGGGGGCAGTTCTTC. The chain combines TRBV6-5 with TRBJ2-1, with 15 bases fitting TRBD2. J lost 12 bases, V lost 0 bases, and 3 bases had no gene match. CDR3 length equals 15 residues. Germline V gene lookup returns CDR1 MNHEY and CDR2 SVGAGI.

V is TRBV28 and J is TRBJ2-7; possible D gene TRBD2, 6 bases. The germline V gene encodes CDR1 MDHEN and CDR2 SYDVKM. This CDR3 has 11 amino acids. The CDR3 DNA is TGTGGCGCTAGCGACTCCTACGAGCAGTACTTC. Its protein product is CGASDSYEQYF.

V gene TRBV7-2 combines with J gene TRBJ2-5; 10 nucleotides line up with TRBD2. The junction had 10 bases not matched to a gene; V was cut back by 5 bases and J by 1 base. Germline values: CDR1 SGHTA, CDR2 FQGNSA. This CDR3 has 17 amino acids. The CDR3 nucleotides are TGTGCCAGCAGCCGCTGGCTAGCGGGAGCTACCCAAGAGACCCAGTACTTC. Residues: CASSRWLAGATQETQYF.

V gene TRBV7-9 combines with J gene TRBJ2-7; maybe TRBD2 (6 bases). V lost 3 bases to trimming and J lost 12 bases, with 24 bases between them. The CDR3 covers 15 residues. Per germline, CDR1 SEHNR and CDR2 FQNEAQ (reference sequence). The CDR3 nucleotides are TGTGCCAGCAGCTTTCTGGCTAGCGACCTGGCAGAGTGGTACTTC. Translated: CASSFLASDLAEWYF. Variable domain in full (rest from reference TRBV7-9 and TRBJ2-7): DTGVSQNPRHKITKRGQNVTFRCDPISEHNRLYWYRQTLGQGPEFLTYFQNEAQLEKSRLLSDRFSAERPKGSFSTLEIQRTEQGDSAMYLCASSFLASDLAEWYFGPGTRLTVT.

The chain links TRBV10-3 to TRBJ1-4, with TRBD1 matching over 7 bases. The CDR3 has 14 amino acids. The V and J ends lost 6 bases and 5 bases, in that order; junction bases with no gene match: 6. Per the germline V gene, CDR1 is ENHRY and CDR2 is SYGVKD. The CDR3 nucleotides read TGTGCCATCAGGCCCGGGACAGAGAATGAAAAACTGTTTTTT. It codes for CAIRPGTENEKLFF.

CDR3 protein: CASSQDSQGTDTQYF. The CDR3 nucleotides read TGTGCCAGCAGTCAGGATAGCCAGGGCACAGATACGCAGTATTTT. The V call is TRBV2, the J call TRBJ2-3; D gene uncertain. V lost 5 bases, J lost 1 base, and 13 bases lay in between. Germline V gene lookup returns CDR1 SNHLY and CDR2 FYNNEI. The CDR3 covers 15 residues.

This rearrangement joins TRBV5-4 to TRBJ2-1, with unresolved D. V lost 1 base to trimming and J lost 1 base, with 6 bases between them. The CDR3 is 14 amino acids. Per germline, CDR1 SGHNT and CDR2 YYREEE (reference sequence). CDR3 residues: CASSLLGSYNEQFF. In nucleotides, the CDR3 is TGTGCCAGCAGCTTGCTAGGATCCTACAATGAGCAGTTCTTC.

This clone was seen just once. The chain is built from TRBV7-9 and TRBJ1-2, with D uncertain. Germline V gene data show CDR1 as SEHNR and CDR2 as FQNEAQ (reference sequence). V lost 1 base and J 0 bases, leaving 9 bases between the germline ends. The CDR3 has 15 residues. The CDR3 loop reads CASSLVPPANYGYTF. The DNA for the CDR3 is TGTGCCAGCAGCTTAGTGCCCCCGGCTAACTATGGCTACACCTTC.

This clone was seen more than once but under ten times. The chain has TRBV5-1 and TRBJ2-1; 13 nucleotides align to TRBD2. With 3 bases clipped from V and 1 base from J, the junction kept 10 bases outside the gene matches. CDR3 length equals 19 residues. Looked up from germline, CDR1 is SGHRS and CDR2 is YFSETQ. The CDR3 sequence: CASSSLIPGLAGSYNEQFF. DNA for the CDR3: TGCGCCAGCAGCTCGCTTATACCGGGACTAGCGGGATCCTACAATGAGCAGTTCTTC.

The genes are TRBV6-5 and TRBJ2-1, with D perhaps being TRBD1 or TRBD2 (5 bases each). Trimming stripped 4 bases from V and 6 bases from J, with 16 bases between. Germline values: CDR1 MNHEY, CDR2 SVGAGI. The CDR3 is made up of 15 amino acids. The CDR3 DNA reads TGTGCCAGCAGTTCCCCCGGGACCGAACGCAATGAGCAGTTCTTC. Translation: CASSSPGTERNEQFF.

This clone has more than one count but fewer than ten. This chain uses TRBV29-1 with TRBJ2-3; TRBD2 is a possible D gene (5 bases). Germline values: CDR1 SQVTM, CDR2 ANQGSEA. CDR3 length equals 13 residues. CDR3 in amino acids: CVVGLQVSDTQYF. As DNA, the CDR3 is TGCGTCGTCGGACTTCAGGTCTCAGATACGCAGTATTTT.

CDR3 in amino acids: CASGYGTVGEQYF. The CDR3 bases are TGTGCCAGCGGATACGGGACAGTTGGCGAGCAGTACTTC. This chain joins TRBV27 and TRBJ2-7; 7 positions agree with TRBD1. V trimming: 8 bases; J trimming: 6 bases; junction bases outside the gene matches: 10. CDR1 and CDR2 (germline): MNHEY, SMNVEV (reference sequence). CDR3 length: 13 residues.

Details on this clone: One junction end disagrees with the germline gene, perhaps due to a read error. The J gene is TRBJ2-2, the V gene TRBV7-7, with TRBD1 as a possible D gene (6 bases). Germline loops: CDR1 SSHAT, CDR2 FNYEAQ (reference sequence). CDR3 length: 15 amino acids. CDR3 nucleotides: TGTGCTAGCAGCGAACAGGGTATGACCACCGGGGAGCTGTTTTTT. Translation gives CASSEQGMTTGELFF.

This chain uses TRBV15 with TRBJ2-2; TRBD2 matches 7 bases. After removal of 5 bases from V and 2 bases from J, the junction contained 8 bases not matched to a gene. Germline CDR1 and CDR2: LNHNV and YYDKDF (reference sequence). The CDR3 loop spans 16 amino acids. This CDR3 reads CATSGGRDGNTGELFF. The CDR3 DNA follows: TGTGCCACCAGCGGCGGGAGAGACGGTAACACCGGGGAGCTGTTTTTT.

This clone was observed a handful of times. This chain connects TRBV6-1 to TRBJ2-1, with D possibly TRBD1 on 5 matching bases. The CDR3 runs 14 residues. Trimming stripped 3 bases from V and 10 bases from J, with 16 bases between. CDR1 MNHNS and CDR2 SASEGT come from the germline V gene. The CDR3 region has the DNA TGTGCCAGCAGTGACAGGGCATCCAAGGTAGAGCAGTTCTTC. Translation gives CASSDRASKVEQFF.

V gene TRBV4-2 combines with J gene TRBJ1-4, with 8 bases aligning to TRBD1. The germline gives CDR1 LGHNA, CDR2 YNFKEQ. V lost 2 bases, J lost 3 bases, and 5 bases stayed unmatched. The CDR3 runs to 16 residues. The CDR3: CASSQTDRGANEKLFF. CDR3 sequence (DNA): TGTGCCAGCAGCCAAACCGACAGGGGAGCTAATGAAAAACTGTTTTTT.

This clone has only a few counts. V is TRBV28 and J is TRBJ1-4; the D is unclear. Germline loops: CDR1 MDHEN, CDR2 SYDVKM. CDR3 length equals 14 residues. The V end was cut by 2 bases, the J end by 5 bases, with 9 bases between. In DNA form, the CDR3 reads TGTGCCAGCAGTTTAATGACACAGAATGAAAAACTGTTTTTT. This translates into CASSLMTQNEKLFF.

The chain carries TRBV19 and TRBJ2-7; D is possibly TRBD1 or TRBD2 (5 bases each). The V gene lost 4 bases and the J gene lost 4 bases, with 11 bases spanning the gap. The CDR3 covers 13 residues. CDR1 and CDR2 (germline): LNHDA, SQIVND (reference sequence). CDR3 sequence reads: CASSTRDGYEQYF. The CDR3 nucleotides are TGTGCCAGTAGTACCCGGGACGGTTACGAGCAGTACTTC.

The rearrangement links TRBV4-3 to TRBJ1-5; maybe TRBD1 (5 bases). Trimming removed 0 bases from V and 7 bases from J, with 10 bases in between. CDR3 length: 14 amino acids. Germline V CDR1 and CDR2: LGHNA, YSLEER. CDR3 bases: TGCGCCAGCAGCCAAGACAGGGCGGAACAGCCCCAGCATTTT. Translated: CASSQDRAEQPQHF.

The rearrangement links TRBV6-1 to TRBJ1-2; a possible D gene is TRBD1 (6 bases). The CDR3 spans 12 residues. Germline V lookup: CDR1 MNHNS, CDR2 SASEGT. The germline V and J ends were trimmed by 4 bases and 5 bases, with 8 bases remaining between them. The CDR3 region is CASSGTGYGYTF. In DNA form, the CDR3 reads TGTGCCAGCAGTGGTACAGGGTATGGCTACACCTTC.

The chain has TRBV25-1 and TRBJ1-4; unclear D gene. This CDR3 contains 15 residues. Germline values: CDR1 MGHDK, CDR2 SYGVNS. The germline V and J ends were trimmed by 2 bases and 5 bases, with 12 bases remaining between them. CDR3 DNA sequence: TGTGCCAGCAGTGAAACCCGGCCAGCGAATGAAAAACTGTTTTTT. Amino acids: CASSETRPANEKLFF.

CDR3 in DNA: TGTGCCAGCAGTTTCGACAGAGGAAAGAATGCTGAAGCTTTCTTT. Its protein product is CASSFDRGKNAEAFF. The genes are TRBV6-5 and TRBJ1-1, with a tentative D call TRBD1 (5 bases). The CDR3 is made up of 15 amino acids. From germline, CDR1 is MNHEY and CDR2 SVGAGI. Trimming cost V 4 bases and J 6 bases, with 18 bases left between them.

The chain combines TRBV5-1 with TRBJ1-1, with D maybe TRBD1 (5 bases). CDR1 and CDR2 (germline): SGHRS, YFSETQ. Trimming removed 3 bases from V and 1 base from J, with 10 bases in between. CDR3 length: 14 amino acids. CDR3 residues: CASSWRGANTEAFF. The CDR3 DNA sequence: TGCGCCAGCAGCTGGAGAGGGGCGAACACTGAAGCTTTCTTT.

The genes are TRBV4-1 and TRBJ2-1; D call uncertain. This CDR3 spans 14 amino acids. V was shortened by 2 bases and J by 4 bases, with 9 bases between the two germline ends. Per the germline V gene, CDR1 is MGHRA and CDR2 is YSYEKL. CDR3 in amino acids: CASSQITPYNEQFF. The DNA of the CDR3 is TGCGCCAGCAGCCAAATTACGCCATACAATGAGCAGTTCTTC.

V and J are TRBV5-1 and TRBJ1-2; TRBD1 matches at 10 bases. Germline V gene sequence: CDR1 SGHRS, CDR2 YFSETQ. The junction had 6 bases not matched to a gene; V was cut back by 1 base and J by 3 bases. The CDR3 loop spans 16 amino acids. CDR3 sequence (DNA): TGCGCCAGCAGCTTGTCCGGGACAGGGGAGCACTATGGCTACACCTTC. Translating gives CASSLSGTGEHYGYTF.

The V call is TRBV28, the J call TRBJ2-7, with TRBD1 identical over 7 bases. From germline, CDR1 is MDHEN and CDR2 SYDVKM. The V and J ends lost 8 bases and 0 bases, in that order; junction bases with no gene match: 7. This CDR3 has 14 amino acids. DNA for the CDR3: TGTGCCAGCCTAGGGACAGCCCCCTCCTACGAGCAGTACTTC. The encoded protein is CASLGTAPSYEQYF.